This note documents a single T cell receptor (beta chain) sequence. Its antigen is not identified. This specimen belongs to a study of response to subunit inactivated influenza vaccine. Trimming cost V 3 bases and J 8 bases, with 19 bases left between them. Germline V gives CDR1 GTSNPN, CDR2 SVGIG (reference sequence). CDR3 length equals 14 residues. Study-level findings and limits: Every seasonal influenza vaccination brings in few new T cells, the authors suggested.

TCRdb independently ran MiXCR on the RT-PCR reads; one entry per CDR3 protein. Of roughly 630,000 distinct CDR3 sequences listed, 11% to 15% are singletons. The sample in question was PBMCs from blood, obtained around 15 days before vaccination. This receptor was identified in a man in his fifties or sixties who received an inactivated influenza vaccine. This chain links TRBV30 with TRBJ1-2, with a tentative D call TRBD1 (6 bases). This CDR3 is CAWSALTGSHGYTF. DNA for the CDR3: TGTGCCTGGAGCGCATTGACAGGTTCTCACGGCTACACCTTC.